These T cell receptor beta chains were read from a single sample in a study of blood T cells in healthy people across ages. TCRdb reprocessed the 5' RACE reads via MiXCR and lists one record per CDR3 protein. Among some 760,000 distinct CDR3 sequences listed, around 25% were seen once. This same sample was also part of a study on T cells of mothers and their children.

The sequenced material came from blood. All receptors derive from a boy between 10 and 17 years old in good health. The CDR3 runs from the conserved cysteine through the conserved F or W. Fields, in order: V gene, clone size, J gene, D gene, CDR3 DNA, CDR3 protein. D genes are given only for firm matches. Clone size is stated in some rows and not others, as once, few, many or a class when expanded.

TRBV4-1,few,TRBJ2-3,TRBD2,TGCGCCAGCAGCACACGGACTAGCGACTTACTAGATACGCAGTATTTT,CASSTRTSDLLDTQYF
TRBV7-9,few,TRBJ1-2,-,TGTGCCAGCAGCTTACTTCCAGGGCCCTATGGCTACACCTTC,CASSLLPGPYGYTF
TRBV7-2,few,TRBJ1-6,-,TGTGCCAGCAGCGACCCGACAGGCCCTAATTCACCCCTCCACTTT,CASSDPTGPNSPLHF
TRBV7-9,-,TRBJ2-3,-,TGTGCCATCTCGAACGGCGATACGCAGTATTTT,CAISNGDTQYF
TRBV4-3,-,TRBJ2-2,-,TGCGCCAGCAGCCAAGATTTCTTCGGGGAGCTGTTTTTT,CASSQDFFGELFF
TRBV4-3,-,TRBJ2-4,TRBD2,TGCGCCAGCAGCCAAGATACTAGGCTAGCGGAACAGTACTTC,CASSQDTRLAEQYF
TRBV11-1,-,TRBJ2-1,-,TGTGCCAGCCTCGGGCTAGCTTATAATGAGCAGTTCTTC,CASLGLAYNEQFF
TRBV20-1,-,TRBJ1-1,-,TGCAGTGCCAGACCCGAGGGGAACACTGAAGCTTTCTTT,CSARPEGNTEAFF
TRBV12-3/TRBV12-4,-,TRBJ2-5,TRBD1,TGTGCCGGCAGTTTAGGGGGCGAGGCAGGGACACGCCAAGAGACCCAGTACTTC,CAGSLGGEAGTRQETQYF
TRBV10-3,many,TRBJ2-5,-,TGTGCCATCAGTGAATTGGAGACAGGTACTGGGACCCAGTACTTC,CAISELETGTGTQYF
TRBV7-2,many,TRBJ2-5,-,TGTGCCAGCAGCTTGCGGGGAAACCAGGAGACCCAGTACTTC,CASSLRGNQETQYF
TRBV9,-,TRBJ2-1,-,TGTGCCAGCAGCGTAGGGACAACGGGTGAGCAGTTCTTC,CASSVGTTGEQFF
TRBV18,-,TRBJ1-5,TRBD1,TGTGCCAGCTCACCACCGGGACAGGGGGGGAAAAATCAGCCCCAGCATTTT,CASSPPGQGGKNQPQHF
TRBV11-1,few,TRBJ2-1,TRBD2,TGTGCCAGCAGCTTAGTGGGTGCGGGCGGGGGGGGCGCAGCGGTGGACGATGAGCAGTTCTTC,CASSLVGAGGGGAAVDDEQFF